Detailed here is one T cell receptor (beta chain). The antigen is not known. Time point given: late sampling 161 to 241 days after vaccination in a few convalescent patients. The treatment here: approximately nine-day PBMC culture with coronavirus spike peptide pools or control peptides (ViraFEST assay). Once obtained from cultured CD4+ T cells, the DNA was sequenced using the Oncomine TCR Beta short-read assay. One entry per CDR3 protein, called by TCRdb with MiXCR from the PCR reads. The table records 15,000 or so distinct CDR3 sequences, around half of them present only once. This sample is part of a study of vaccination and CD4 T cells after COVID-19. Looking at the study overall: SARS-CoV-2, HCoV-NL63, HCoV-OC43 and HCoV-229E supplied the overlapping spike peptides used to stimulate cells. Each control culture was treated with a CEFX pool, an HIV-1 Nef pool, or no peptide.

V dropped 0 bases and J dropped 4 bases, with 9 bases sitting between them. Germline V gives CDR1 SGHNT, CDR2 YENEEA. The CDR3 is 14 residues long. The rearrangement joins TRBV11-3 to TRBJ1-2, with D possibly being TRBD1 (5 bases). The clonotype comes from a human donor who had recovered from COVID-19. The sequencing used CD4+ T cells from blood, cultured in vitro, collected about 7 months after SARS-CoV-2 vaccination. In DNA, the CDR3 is TGTGCCAGCAGCTTAGACAGGGTCGGCTATGGCTACACCTTC. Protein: CASSLDRVGYGYTF.